This T cell receptor (beta chain) was sequenced during a study of blood T cell repertoires in COVID-19 (dated by TCRdb to 2018 to 2021). General notes on the study: Samples covering the acute and convalescent phases of COVID-19 were provided by collaborators in the United States, Italy and Spain. The samples were drawn from the first 160 participants of the ongoing ImmuneRACE study and from 1,200 or so subjects provided by 6 global collaborators. The repertoires were released in a freely available public database intended as a resource for research on the immune response to SARS-CoV-2. Where HLA class I and class II types were available, the types were taken from metadata supplied by the sample provider, not from assay-based typing. A de-identified subject ID, COVID-19 status, age in years and sex were almost always included in the sample metadata. The dataset comprised deeply sampled blood TCRbeta repertoires from subjects exposed to, actively infected with, or recovered from COVID-19. The material from the prospective study consisted of cDNA or gDNA derived from T cells, B-cell-depleted T cells, or PBMCs. Overall study results and their limits: The quantity of clinical and demographic metadata differed by source and by participant and was supplied without curation.

Each collaborating institution followed its own protocols to collect whole blood in K2EDTA tubes. For TCRbeta analysis, collaborators shipped samples in one of three forms: frozen whole blood, isolated PBMCs, or DNA extracted from either of those sample types. TCRbeta CDR3 regions were amplified from genomic DNA using the immunoSEQ Assay, a bias-controlled multiplex PCR. In the source study's methods: Nucleated cell counts per sample were estimated from amplification of reference gene primers within the assay. To quantify the absolute abundance of each unique TCRbeta CDR3 rearrangement, sequence reads were collapsed and filtered. For each sample, productive Simpson clonality was calculated as the square root of Simpson's diversity index across productive rearrangements. TCRdb provides this immuneACCESS table in a form limited to in-frame rearrangements. Some clones are lacking; in checked studies, under half of them reflect an unresolved V gene, and why the rest are absent is not known. V and J calls and clone size come straight from that table; D and trimming were deduced from the DNA. Present in this sample are 250,000 or so clones, roughly four fifths of which were seen just once. Around 2% of the sample rests with the top ten.

About this clone: No cognate antigen has been identified for it. No quality values exist for individual bases; no much larger clone is one base distant.

From the cysteine through the phenylalanine, the CDR3 covers 13 amino acids. The only DNA kept is the CDR3, 39 bases in frame from the first base. V sheds 4 bases and J sheds 4 bases, leaving 7 bases between their ends. The germline V gene provides CDR1 SGHAT and CDR2 FQNNGV. Sequencing was done on a sample of peripheral blood. This receptor was taken from an elderly woman with acute or convalescent COVID-19. The chain links TRBV11-2 with TRBJ2-2, with the D gene too uncertain to name. The CDR3: CASSSSPTGELFF. Here is the DNA: TGTGCCAGCAGCTCCTCCCCCACCGGGGAGCTGTTTTTT.